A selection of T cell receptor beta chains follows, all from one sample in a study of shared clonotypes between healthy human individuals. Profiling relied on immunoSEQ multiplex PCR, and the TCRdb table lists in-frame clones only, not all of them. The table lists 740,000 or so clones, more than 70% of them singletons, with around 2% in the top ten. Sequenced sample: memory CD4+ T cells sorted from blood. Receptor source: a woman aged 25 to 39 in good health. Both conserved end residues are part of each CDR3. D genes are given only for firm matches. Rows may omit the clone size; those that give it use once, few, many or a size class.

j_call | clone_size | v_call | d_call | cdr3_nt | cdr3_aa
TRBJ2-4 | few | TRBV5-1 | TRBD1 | TGCGCCAGCAGCTTGGGGGACAGGGACAGCCACATTCAGTACTTC | CASSLGDRDSHIQYF
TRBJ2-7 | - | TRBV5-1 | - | TGCGCCAGCAGCTTGGCCGGGACATCATATACCTACGAGCAGTACTTC | CASSLAGTSYTYEQYF
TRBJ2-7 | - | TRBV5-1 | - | TGCGCCAGCAGCCCCGGGGGCTACGAGCAGTACTTC | CASSPGGYEQYF
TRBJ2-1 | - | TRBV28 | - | TGTGCCAGCAGTTACTTAGACAATGAGCAGTTCTTC | CASSYLDNEQFF
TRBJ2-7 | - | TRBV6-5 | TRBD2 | TGTGCCAGCAGTTACTCGGGCGGGAGGGCCTACGAGCAGTACTTC | CASSYSGGRAYEQYF
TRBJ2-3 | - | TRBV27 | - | TGTGCCAGCAGTATCAGGACTAGCACAGATACGCAGTATTTT | CASSIRTSTDTQYF
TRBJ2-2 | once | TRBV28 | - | TGTGCCAGCAGTCGCGGAGGGGAGCTGTTTTTT | CASSRGGELFF
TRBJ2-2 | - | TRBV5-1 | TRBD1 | TGCGCCAGCAGCTTGACAGGGGGCGCGAACACCGGGGAGCTGTTTTTT | CASSLTGGANTGELFF
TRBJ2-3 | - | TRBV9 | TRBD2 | TGTGCCAGCAGCGTTAGCGGGAAGAACACAGATACGCAGTATTTT | CASSVSGKNTDTQYF
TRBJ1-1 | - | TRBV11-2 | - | TGTGCCAGCAGCCTAACCGCAGGGGCGAACACTGAAGCTTTCTTT | CASSLTAGANTEAFF
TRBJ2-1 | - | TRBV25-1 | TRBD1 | TGTGCCAGCAGTGACCCGGACAGGGCGCTCCCTCAGTTCTTC | CASSDPDRALPQFF
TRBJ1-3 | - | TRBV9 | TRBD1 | TGTGCCAGCAGCGACAGGGGGGGATTTGGAAACACCATATATTTT | CASSDRGGFGNTIYF
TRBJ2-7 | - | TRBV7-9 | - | TGTGCCAGCAGCTTAAGGGGGTTCTCCTACGAGCAGTACTTC | CASSLRGFSYEQYF
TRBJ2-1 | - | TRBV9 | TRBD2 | TGTGCCAGCAGCGTAGAGGGACTAGCGGGAGTGGAGCAGTTCTTC | CASSVEGLAGVEQFF
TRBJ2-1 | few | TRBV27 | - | TGTGCCAGCAGAGGCGGGACAGCCTTCGAGCAGTTCTTC | CASRGGTAFEQFF
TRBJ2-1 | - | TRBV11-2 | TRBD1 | TGTGCCAGCAGCCGGGACAGGGGAGGTTTGGGTGAGCAGTTCTTC | CASSRDRGGLGEQFF
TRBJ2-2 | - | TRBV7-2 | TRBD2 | TGTGCCAGCAGCCTACGACTAGCGGGAGGGCCCGGGGAGCTGTTTTTT | CASSLRLAGGPGELFF
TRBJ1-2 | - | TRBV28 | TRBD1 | TGTGCCAGCAGTTTCCGCAAACAGGGGTATGGTGGCTACACCTTC | CASSFRKQGYGGYTF
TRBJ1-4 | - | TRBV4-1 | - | TGCGCCAGCAGCCAAGAAAGTCGTCCCCCCCTCGGAAAACTGTTTTTT | CASSQESRPPLGKLFF
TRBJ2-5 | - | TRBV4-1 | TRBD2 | TGCGCCAGCAGCCATACTAGCGGGAGGCTCGGAGAGACCCAGTACTTC | CASSHTSGRLGETQYF
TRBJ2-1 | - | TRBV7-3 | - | TGTGCCAGCAGCTTAGGGTACTACAATGAGCAGTTCTTC | CASSLGYYNEQFF
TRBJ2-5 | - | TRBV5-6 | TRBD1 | TGTGCCAGCAGGGGGGACAGCCAAGAGACCCAGTACTTC | CASRGDSQETQYF
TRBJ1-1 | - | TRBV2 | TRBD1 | TGTGCCAGCGAAAGATCAAGACAGGGGTGGAACACTGAAGCTTTCTTT | CASERSRQGWNTEAFF
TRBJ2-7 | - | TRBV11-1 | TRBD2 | TGTGCCAGCAGCTCCGCCGGGCTAGCGGGAAGGACTAACGAGCAGTACTTC | CASSSAGLAGRTNEQYF
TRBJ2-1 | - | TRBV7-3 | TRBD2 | TGTGCCAGCAGCTCGGGTAGCTTCGGGGAGGGAGGCAATGAGCAGTTCTTC | CASSSGSFGEGGNEQFF
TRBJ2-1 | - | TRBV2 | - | TGTGCCAGCACAGGACTCACCTACAATGAGCAGTTCTTC | CASTGLTYNEQFF
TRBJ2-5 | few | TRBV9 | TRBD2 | TGTGCCAGCAGCGTAGCTCCGGCTATCCGGGAGGGAGAGACCCAGTACTTC | CASSVAPAIREGETQYF
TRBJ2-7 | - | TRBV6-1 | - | TGTGCCAGCAGTGGTAAGGCGGGGACTGGAACCTACGAGCAGTACTTC | CASSGKAGTGTYEQYF
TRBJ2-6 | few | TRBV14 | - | TGTGCCAGCAGCCAAGAGGGGATTTCCTCTGGGGCCAACGTCCTGACTTTC | CASSQEGISSGANVLTF
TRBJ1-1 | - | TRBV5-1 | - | TGCGCCAGCAGCCAAGGACACGGGGAAGCTTTCTTT | CASSQGHGEAFF
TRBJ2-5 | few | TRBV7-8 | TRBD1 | TGTGCCAGCAGACTAGGACAGGGAAGCCAAGAGACCCAGTACTTC | CASRLGQGSQETQYF
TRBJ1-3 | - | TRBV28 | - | TGTGCCAGCAGAAGGGGTGGAAACACCATATATTTT | CASRRGGNTIYF
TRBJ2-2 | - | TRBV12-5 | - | TGTGCTAGTGGTTTGGAGGCGCCCGGGGAGCTGTTTTTT | CASGLEAPGELFF
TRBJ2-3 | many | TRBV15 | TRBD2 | TGTGCCACCAGCAGGAAACTGAGCGGGACCACAGATACGCAGTATTTT | CATSRKLSGTTDTQYF
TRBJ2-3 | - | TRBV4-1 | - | TGCGCCAGCAGCCAAATTGGGGCACGAGATACGCAGTATTTT | CASSQIGARDTQYF
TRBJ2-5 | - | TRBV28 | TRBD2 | TGTGCCAGCAGTGTCGGGAGCGGGAGGGTAAAAGAGACCCAGTACTTC | CASSVGSGRVKETQYF
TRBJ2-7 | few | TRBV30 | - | TGTGCCTGGAGTGTACTGGGTTACGAGCAGTACTTC | CAWSVLGYEQYF
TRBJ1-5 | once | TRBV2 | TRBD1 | TGTGCCAGCACCACCTCGGGGACAGGCAATCAGCCCCAGCATTTT | CASTTSGTGNQPQHF
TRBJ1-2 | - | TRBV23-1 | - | TGCGCCAGCAGTCAATCGGGGAGGGCCAGGAGATACTATGGCTACACCTTC | CASSQSGRARRYYGYTF
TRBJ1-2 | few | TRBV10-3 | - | TGTGCCATCGCGGACCAACAGGGAAGATATGGCTACACCTTC | CAIADQQGRYGYTF
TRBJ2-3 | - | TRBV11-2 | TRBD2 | TGTGCCAGCAGCTTACAGGGCGGGAGTTTCGGAGATACGCAGTATTTT | CASSLQGGSFGDTQYF
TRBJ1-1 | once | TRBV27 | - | TGTGCCAGCAGTCCGGGGACTCGGGGCACTGAAGCTTTCTTT | CASSPGTRGTEAFF
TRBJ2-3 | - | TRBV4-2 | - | TGTGCCAGCAGCCAAACGGCCGGGAGCAATCTCCCAGATACGCAGTATTTT | CASSQTAGSNLPDTQYF
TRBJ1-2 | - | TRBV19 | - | TGTGCCAGTAGTATTTCCCTCGCCCGGGGTACCGGGGACTATGGCTACACCTTC | CASSISLARGTGDYGYTF
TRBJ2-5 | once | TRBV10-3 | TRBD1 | TGTGCCATCAGTGGGAAACAGGGGGCATCGGAGACCCAGTACTTC | CAISGKQGASETQYF
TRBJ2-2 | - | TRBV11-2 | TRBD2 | TGTGCCAGCAGCTCAGGAGGGACTAGCGGGCACACCGGGGAGCTGTTTTTT | CASSSGGTSGHTGELFF
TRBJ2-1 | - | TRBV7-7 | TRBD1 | TGTGCCAGCAGCTCTATATATATGGGACAGGTCCCCTACAATGAGCAGTTCTTC | CASSSIYMGQVPYNEQFF
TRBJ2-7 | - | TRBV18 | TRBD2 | TGTGCCAGCTCACTTGGGACTAGAAGGGAGCAGTACTTC | CASSLGTRREQYF
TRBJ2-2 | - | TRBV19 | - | TGTGCCAGTAGTCGAAACAGCGGAACCACCACCGGGGAGCTGTTTTTT | CASSRNSGTTTGELFF
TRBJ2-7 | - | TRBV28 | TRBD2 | TGTGCCAGCAGGGCGGGGGGGGTCTCCCACGAGCAGTACTTC | CASRAGGVSHEQYF
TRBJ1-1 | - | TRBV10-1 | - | TGCGCCAGCAGTGGCAGGGGCACTGAAGCTTTCTTT | CASSGRGTEAFF
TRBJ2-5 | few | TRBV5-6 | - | TGTGCCAGCAGCATTACCGGGACCCCCCGAGGGACCCAGTACTTC | CASSITGTPRGTQYF
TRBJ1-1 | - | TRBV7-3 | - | TGTGCCAGCAGCGTATCCAGTGGCACTGAAGCTTTCTTT | CASSVSSGTEAFF
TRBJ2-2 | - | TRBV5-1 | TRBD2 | TGCGCCAGCAGCTTGGTCCCTAGCGGAACGAACACCGGGGAGCTGTTTTTT | CASSLVPSGTNTGELFF
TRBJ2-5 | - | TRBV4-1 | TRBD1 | TGCGCCAGCAGCCAGAGTAGTGGGACAGGGGAAGAGACCCAGTACTTC | CASSQSSGTGEETQYF